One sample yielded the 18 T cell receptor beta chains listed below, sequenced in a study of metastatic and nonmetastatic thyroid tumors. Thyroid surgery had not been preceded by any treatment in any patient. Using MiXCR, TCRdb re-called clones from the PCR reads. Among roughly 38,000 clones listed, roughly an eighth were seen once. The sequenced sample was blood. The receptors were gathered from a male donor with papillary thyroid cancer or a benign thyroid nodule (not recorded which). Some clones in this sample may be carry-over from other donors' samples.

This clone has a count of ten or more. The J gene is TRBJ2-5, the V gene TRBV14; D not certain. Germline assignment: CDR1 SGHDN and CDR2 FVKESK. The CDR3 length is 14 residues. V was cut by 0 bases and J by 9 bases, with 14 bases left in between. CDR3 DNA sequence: TGTGCCAGCAGCCAAGAATGGTGGGAAGGAGCCCAGTACTTC. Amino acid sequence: CASSQEWWEGAQYF. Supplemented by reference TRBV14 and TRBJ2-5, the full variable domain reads EAGVTQFPSHSVIEKGQTVTLRCDPISGHDNLYWYRRVMGKEIKFLLHFVKESKQDESGMPNNRFLAERTGGTYSTLKVQPAELEDSGVYFCASSQEWWEGAQYFGPGTRLLVL.

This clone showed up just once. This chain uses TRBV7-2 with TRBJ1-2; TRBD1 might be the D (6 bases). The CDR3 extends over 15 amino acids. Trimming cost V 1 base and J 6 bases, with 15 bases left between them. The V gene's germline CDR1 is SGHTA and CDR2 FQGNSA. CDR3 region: CASSLGLMGGNGYTF. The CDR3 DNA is TGTGCCAGCAGCTTAGGTCTGATGGGGGGCAATGGCTACACCTTC. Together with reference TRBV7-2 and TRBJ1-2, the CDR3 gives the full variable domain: GAGVSQSPSNKVTEKGKDVELRCDPISGHTALYWYRQSLGQGLEFLIYFQGNSAPDKSGLPSDRFSAERTGGSVSTLTIQRTQQEDSAVYLCASSLGLMGGNGYTFGSGTRLTVV.

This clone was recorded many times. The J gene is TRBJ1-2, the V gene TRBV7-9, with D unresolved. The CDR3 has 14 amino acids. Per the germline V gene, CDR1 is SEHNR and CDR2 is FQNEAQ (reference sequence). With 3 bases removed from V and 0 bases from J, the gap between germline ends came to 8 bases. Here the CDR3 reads CASSFGETNYGYTF. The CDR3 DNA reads TGTGCCAGCAGCTTTGGGGAAACTAACTATGGCTACACCTTC.

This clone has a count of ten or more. The CDR3 spells CASSQDSRREQYF. The CDR3 DNA follows: TGCGCCAGCAGCCAAGACTCTCGTAGGGAGCAGTACTTC. This chain links TRBV4-3 with TRBJ2-7; D is unclear. Germline lookup yields CDR1 LGHNA and CDR2 YSLEER. This CDR3 has 13 residues. Between the trimmed V and J ends, which lost 0 bases and 7 bases, there was a span of 10 bases.

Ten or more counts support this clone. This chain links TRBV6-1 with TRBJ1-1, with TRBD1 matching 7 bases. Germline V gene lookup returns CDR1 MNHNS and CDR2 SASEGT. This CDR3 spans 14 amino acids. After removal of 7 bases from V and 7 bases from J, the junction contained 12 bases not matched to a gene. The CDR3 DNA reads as TGTGCCAGCATAACAGGGGTACCCCTTGGTGAAGCTTTCTTT. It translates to CASITGVPLGEAFF.

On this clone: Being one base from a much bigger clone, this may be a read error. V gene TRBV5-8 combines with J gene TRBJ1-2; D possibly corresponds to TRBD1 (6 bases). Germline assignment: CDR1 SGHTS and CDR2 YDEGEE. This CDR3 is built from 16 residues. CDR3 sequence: CVSSRGYRGGNYGYTF. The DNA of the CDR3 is TGTGTCAGCAGCCGCGGCTATCGAGGGGGAAACTATGGCTACACCTTC. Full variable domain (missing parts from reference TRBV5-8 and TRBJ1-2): EAGVTQSPTHLIKTRGQQATLRCSPISGHTSVYWYQQALGLGLQFLLWYDEGEERNRGNFPPRFSGRQFPNYSSELNVNALELEDSALYLCVSSRGYRGGNYGYTFGSGTRLTVV.

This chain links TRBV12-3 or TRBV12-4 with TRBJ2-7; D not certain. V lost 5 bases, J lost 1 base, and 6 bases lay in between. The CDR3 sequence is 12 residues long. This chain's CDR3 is CASSGTSYEQYF. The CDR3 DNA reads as TGTGCCAGCAGTGGTACTTCCTACGAGCAGTACTTC.

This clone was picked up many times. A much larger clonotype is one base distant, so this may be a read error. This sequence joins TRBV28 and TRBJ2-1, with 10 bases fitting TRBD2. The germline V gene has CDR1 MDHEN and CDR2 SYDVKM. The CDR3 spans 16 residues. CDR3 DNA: TGTGCCAGCAGAAGCCTAGCGGGAGCCACCTACAATGAGCAGTCCTTC. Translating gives CASRSLAGATYNEQSF.

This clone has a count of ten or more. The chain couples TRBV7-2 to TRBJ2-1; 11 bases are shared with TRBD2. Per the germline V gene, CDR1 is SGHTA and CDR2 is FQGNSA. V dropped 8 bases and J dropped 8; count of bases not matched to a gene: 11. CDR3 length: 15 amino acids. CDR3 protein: CASCWTSGWGDEQFF. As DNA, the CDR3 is TGTGCCAGCTGCTGGACTAGCGGGTGGGGCGATGAGCAGTTCTTC.

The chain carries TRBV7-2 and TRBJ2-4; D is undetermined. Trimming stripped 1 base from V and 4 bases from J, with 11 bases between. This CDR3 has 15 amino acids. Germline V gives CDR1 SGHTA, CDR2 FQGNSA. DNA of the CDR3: TGTGCCAGCAGCTTAGGAGTGACGTCAAAAAACATTCAGTACTTC. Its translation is CASSLGVTSKNIQYF.

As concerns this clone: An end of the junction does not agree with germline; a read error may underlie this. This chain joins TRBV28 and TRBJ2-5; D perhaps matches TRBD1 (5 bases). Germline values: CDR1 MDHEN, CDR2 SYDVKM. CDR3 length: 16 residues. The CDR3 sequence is CASSLLGRAVSETPYF. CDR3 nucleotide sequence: TGTGCCAGCAGTTTATTAGGCAGGGCCGTGTCAGAGACCCCGTACTTC.

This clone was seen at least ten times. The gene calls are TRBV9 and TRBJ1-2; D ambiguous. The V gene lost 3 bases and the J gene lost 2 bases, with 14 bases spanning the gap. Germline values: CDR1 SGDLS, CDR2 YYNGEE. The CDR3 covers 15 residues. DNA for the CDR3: TGTGCCAGCAGCGCTGTCCAGAGTGGAAACTATGGCTACACCTTC. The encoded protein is CASSAVQSGNYGYTF.

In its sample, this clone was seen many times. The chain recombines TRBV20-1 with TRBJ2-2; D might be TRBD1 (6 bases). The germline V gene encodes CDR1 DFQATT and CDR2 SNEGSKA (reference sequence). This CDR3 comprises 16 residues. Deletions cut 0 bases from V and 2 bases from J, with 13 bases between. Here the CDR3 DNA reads TGCAGTGCTAGAGACTACACAGGGTCCAACACCGGGGAGCTGTTTTTT. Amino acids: CSARDYTGSNTGELFF.

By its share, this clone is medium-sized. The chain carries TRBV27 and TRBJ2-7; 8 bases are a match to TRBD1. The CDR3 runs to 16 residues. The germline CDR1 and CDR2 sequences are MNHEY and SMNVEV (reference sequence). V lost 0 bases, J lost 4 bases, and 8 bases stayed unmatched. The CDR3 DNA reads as TGTGCCAGCAGTTTATCGTCAGGGGGCGCGTCATACGAGCAGTACTTC. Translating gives CASSLSSGGASYEQYF.

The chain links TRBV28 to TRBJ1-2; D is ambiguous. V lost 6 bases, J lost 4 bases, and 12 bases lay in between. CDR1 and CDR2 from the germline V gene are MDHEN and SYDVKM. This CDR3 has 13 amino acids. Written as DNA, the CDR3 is TGTGCCAGCAGCCTACAAGCGGGCTATGGCTACACCTTC. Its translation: CASSLQAGYGYTF.

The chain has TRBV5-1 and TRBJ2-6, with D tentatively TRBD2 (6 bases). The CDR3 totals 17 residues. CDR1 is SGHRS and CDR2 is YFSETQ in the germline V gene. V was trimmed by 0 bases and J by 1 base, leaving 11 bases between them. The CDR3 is CASSLEVSGSGANVLTF. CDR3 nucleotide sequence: TGCGCCAGCAGCTTGGAAGTGAGCGGGTCTGGGGCCAACGTCCTGACTTTC.

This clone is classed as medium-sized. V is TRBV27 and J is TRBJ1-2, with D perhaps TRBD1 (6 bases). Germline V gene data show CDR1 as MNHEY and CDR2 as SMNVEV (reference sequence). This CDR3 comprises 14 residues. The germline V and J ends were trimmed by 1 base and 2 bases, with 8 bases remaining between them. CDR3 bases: TGTGCCAGCAGTTTATATCAGGGGAACTATGGCTACACCTTC. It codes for CASSLYQGNYGYTF.

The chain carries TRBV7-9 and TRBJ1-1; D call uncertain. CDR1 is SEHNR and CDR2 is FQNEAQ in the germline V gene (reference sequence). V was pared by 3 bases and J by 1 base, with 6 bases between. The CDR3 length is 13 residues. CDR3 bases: TGTGCCAGCAGCTTTGAATCGAACACTGAAGCTTTCTTT. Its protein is CASSFESNTEAFF. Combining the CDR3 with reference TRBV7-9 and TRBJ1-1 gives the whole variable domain DTGVSQNPRHKITKRGQNVTFRCDPISEHNRLYWYRQTLGQGPEFLTYFQNEAQLEKSRLLSDRFSAERPKGSFSTLEIQRTEQGDSAMYLCASSFESNTEAFFGQGTRLTVV.